A selection of T cell receptor beta chains follows, all from one sample in a study of blood T cell repertoires in COVID-19. Profiled with immunoSEQ multiplex PCR; TCRdb holds only in-frame clones, not every one. Among 240,000 or so clones listed, 75% to 90% were seen once. Sequenced: PBMCs or T cells enriched from blood (not recorded which). The receptors stem from a middle-aged woman with acute COVID-19. CDR3s include the opening cysteine and the closing phenylalanine or tryptophan. A D gene is named only where the DNA matches it firmly. Expanded clones get a size class; other rows say once, few or many, or leave the size out.

J gene,clone size,V gene,D gene,CDR3 DNA,CDR3 protein
TRBJ2-1,-,TRBV6-5,-,TGTGCCAGCAGTTACTCGATCAGGGGCGAAGAGCAGTTCTTC,CASSYSIRGEEQFF
TRBJ1-4,-,TRBV3-1/TRBV3-2,-,TGTGCCAGCAGCCAGACAGCAACTAATGAAAAACTGTTTTTT,CASSQTATNEKLFF
TRBJ2-1,-,TRBV5-1,-,TGCGCCAGCAGCTTCTATCCCTCCCAGGGAGGTGAGCAGTTCTTC,CASSFYPSQGGEQFF
TRBJ1-5,-,TRBV30,-,TGTGCCTGGAGGGGGCCAGGGGGCAATCAGCCCCAGCATTTT,CAWRGPGGNQPQHF
TRBJ1-4,-,TRBV6-5,-,TGTGCCAGCAGTTACCGGACAGATGCAACTAATGAAAAACTGTTTTTT,CASSYRTDATNEKLFF
TRBJ2-7,-,TRBV28,-,TGTGCCAGCAGTCCCACAGGTACCTCCATTGGGGACTACGAGCAGTACTTC,CASSPTGTSIGDYEQYF
TRBJ2-1,few,TRBV7-6,TRBD2,TGTGCCAGCAGCTTAGCCGCCCCGACTAGCGGGGGGGGGATCGATGAGCAGTTCTTC,CASSLAAPTSGGGIDEQFF
TRBJ1-3,-,TRBV24-1,TRBD1,TGTGCCACCAGTGAACAGGACAGGGATCCCTCTGGAAACACCATATATTTT,CATSEQDRDPSGNTIYF
TRBJ1-2,-,TRBV9,-,TGTGCCAGCAGCGTAGACAGTAAGAGTAACTATGGCTACACCTTC,CASSVDSKSNYGYTF
TRBJ2-3,-,TRBV5-6,TRBD1,TGTGCCAGCAGCATTACTACCGGGACAGGCGATACGCAGTATTTT,CASSITTGTGDTQYF
TRBJ1-2,-,TRBV5-1,-,TGCGCCAGCAGGTACGGACTGAATGATGGCTACACCTTC,CASRYGLNDGYTF
TRBJ2-1,-,TRBV4-1,TRBD2,TGCGCCAGCAGCCAGTGGGTCCCTAGCGGGAGCGACTCCTACAATGAGCAGTTCTTC,CASSQWVPSGSDSYNEQFF
TRBJ2-7,-,TRBV6-1,-,TGTGCCAGCAGTTATAAGGCGGACGAGCAGTACTTC,CASSYKADEQYF
TRBJ1-2,-,TRBV11-3,-,TGTGCCAGCAGCTTACGGGGTGGCTATGGCTACACCTTC,CASSLRGGYGYTF
TRBJ2-2,-,TRBV6-5,-,TGTGCCAGCACCACTACCGGGGAGCTGTTTTTT,CASTTTGELFF
TRBJ2-2,few,TRBV9,-,TGTGCCAGCAGCGTAGGCGGTAGCCGAACCACCGGGGAGCTGTTTTTT,CASSVGGSRTTGELFF
TRBJ1-5,-,TRBV12-3/TRBV12-4,-,TGTGCCAGCAGCCCCCGGGTCAATCAGCCCCAGCATTTT,CASSPRVNQPQHF
TRBJ2-3,once,TRBV9,-,TGTGCCAGCAGCGCAGGGGGACTAGTAGTAGATACGCAGTATTTT,CASSAGGLVVDTQYF
TRBJ1-4,-,TRBV12-5,-,TGTGCTAGTGGTTTGCTAGTACCGGAAGCGACGGGAGAAAAACTGTTTTTT,CASGLLVPEATGEKLFF
TRBJ1-3,-,TRBV19,-,TGTGCCAGTAGTACGACAGTTTCTGGAAACACCATATATTTT,CASSTTVSGNTIYF
TRBJ2-4,-,TRBV4-1,TRBD2,TGCGCCAGCAGCCAAGTCGGGGGGAAAAGAGCCAAAAACATTCAGTACTTC,CASSQVGGKRAKNIQYF
TRBJ1-1,-,TRBV30,TRBD1,TGTGCCTGGACGGGACAGATGAGGTATAGAAGGGACACTGAAGCTTTCTTT,CAWTGQMRYRRDTEAFF
TRBJ2-7,-,TRBV18,TRBD2,TGTGCCAGCTCACCACCGGGGACTAGCGGAGATAAATTCTACGAGCAGTACTTC,CASSPPGTSGDKFYEQYF
TRBJ1-2,few,TRBV30,-,TGTGCCTGCCGGGCCCCTTTAAGAGGGGGCTACACCTTC,CACRAPLRGGYTF